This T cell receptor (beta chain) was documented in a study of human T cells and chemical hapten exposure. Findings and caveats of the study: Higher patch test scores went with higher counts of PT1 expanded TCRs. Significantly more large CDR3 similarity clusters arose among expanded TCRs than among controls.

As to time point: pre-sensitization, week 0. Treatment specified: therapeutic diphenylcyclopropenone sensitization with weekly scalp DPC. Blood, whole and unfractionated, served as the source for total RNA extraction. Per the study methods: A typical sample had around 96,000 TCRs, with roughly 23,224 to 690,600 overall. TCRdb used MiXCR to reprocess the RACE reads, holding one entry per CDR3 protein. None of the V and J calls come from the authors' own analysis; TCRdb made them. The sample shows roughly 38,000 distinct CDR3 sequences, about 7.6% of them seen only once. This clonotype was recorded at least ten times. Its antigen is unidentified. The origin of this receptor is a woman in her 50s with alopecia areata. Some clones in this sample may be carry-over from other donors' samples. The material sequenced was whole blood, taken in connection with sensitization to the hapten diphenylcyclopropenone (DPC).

As DNA, the CDR3 is TGTGCCAGCAGCCCCGGAACTAGCAGGGACATTCAGTACTTC. Translating gives CASSPGTSRDIQYF. This rearrangement joins TRBV6-5 to TRBJ2-4; D might be TRBD2 (6 bases). Trimming took off 6 bases at V and 8 bases at J, with 17 bases between the two ends. Germline loops: CDR1 MNHEY, CDR2 SVGAGI. CDR3 length: 14 residues.